These 11 T cell receptor beta chains were all obtained from the same sample, sequenced in a study of T cell responses to AZD1222 COVID-19 vaccine. The repertoire was sequenced with immunoSEQ multiplex PCR; TCRdb's copy has only in-frame clones and lacks some. Here the sample spans 65,000 to 90,000 clones, 86% being singletons. The material sequenced was peripheral blood, taken on day 0 of AZD1222 vaccination. These receptors came from an adult in good health.

J is TRBJ1-3 and V is TRBV19; possibly TRBD1 for D (6 bases). The V and J ends lost 7 bases and 2 bases respectively, with 15 bases between them. This CDR3 comprises 15 residues. Germline CDR1 reads LNHDA; CDR2 reads SQIVND (reference sequence). The chain's CDR3 is CASTEGGQPGNTIYF. The DNA of the CDR3 is TGTGCCAGTACCGAGGGAGGACAGCCTGGAAACACCATATATTTT.

The rearrangement links TRBV18 to TRBJ2-1; a weak D match, TRBD2 (5 bases). The V gene lost 4 bases and the J gene lost 0 bases, with 10 bases spanning the gap. This CDR3 has 15 residues. Germline V gene lookup returns CDR1 KGHSH and CDR2 LQKENI. CDR3 sequence: CASSLTRSSYNEQFF. The CDR3 bases are TGTGCCAGCTCACTCACTAGGAGCTCCTACAATGAGCAGTTCTTC.

V usage is TRBV4-1 and J usage is TRBJ1-2; no clear D. Trimming stripped 0 bases from V and 4 bases from J, with 12 bases between. The CDR3 covers 15 residues. In germline, CDR1 is MGHRA, CDR2 YSYEKL. Written as DNA, the CDR3 is TGCGCCAGCAGCCAAGATGTTATGGGTAGCTATGGCTACACCTTC. This codes for CASSQDVMGSYGYTF.

CDR3 sequence reads: CASSLNAGTYEQYF. Here the CDR3 DNA reads TGTGCCAGCAGCTTAAATGCAGGGACCTACGAGCAGTACTTC. V usage is TRBV7-3 and J usage is TRBJ2-7, with D possibly TRBD1 on 5 matching bases. The CDR3 sequence is 14 residues long. In germline, CDR1 is SGHTA, CDR2 FQGTGA. The V end lost 1 base, the J end lost 2 bases, and 9 bases lay between the germline ends.

The gene calls are TRBV7-3 and TRBJ2-3, with D possibly TRBD1 on 6 matching bases. Germline loops: CDR1 SGHTA, CDR2 FQGTGA. CDR3 length: 12 residues. Trimming left V 5 bases short and J 3 bases short, with 6 bases between. The CDR3 nucleotides read TGTGCCAGCAGCCAGGGGACAGATACGCAGTATTTT. As protein: CASSQGTDTQYF.

This sequence joins TRBV28 and TRBJ2-7, with D hard to call. Germline assignment: CDR1 MDHEN and CDR2 SYDVKM. The CDR3 spans 11 residues. Trimming left V 8 bases short and J 2 bases short, with 7 bases between. The DNA for the CDR3 is TGTGCCAGCCGTTGGGCCTACGAGCAGTACTTC. As protein: CASRWAYEQYF.

The chain is built from TRBV6-5 and TRBJ1-1, with 7 bases that match TRBD1. V shed 5 bases, J shed 2 bases, and the junction held 5 bases outside the gene matches. The length of the CDR3 is 14 residues. The germline CDR1 and CDR2 sequences are MNHEY and SVGAGI. The CDR3 DNA reads as TGTGCCAGCAGTACCCTAGGGGGCAACACTGAAGCTTTCTTT. Protein: CASSTLGGNTEAFF.

This chain joins TRBV7-3 and TRBJ1-6; TRBD1 matches at 9 bases. The CDR3 spans 14 residues. V lost 5 bases, J lost 8 bases, and 4 bases stayed unmatched. Per germline, CDR1 SGHTA and CDR2 FQGTGA. CDR3 sequence reads: CASSEGQGYSPLHF. In nucleotides, the CDR3 is TGTGCCAGCAGCGAAGGACAGGGGTATTCACCCCTCCACTTT.

The table lists this clone with a count of one. The CDR3 nucleotides are TGTGCCAGCAGAGCGGGACAGACTCAGCCCCAGCATTTT. This gives the protein CASRAGQTQPQHF. This chain uses TRBV5-8 with TRBJ1-5; 7 bases line up with TRBD1. The V gene end was trimmed by 5 bases and the J gene end by 6 bases; junction bases not matched to a gene: 5. The CDR3 loop spans 13 amino acids. The germline gives CDR1 SGHTS, CDR2 YDEGEE.

The rearrangement uses TRBV6-5 and TRBJ2-7, with TRBD2 as a possible D gene (6 bases). The germline V gene has CDR1 MNHEY and CDR2 SVGAGI. The CDR3 sequence is 14 residues long. V was trimmed by 5 bases and J by 1 base, leaving 12 bases between them. CDR3 sequence reads: CASSTPGTSYEQYF. CDR3 coding DNA: TGTGCCAGCAGTACACCAGGGACTTCCTACGAGCAGTACTTC.

This chain uses TRBV29-1 with TRBJ1-4; tentative D call: TRBD1 (6 bases). The CDR3 contains 15 residues. V lost 5 bases, J lost 0 bases, and 13 bases lay in between. Germline CDR1 is SQVTM and CDR2 is ANQGSEA. CDR3 DNA sequence: TGCAGCGTTCGCCGGGACACCGCAACTAATGAAAAACTGTTTTTT. Translated, it gives CSVRRDTATNEKLFF.